Reported below is one T cell receptor beta chain. Per the germline V gene, CDR1 is LNHDA and CDR2 is SQIVND (reference sequence). The ends lost 5 bases at V and 4 bases at J; junction bases unmatched: 10. There are 15 residues in the CDR3. Time point: pretreatment peripheral blood. The data are from a study of PD-L1 blockade in urothelial cancer. For the study at large: Blood samples had a median of 141,255 T cells.

Here immunoSEQ multiplex PCR was the method, and the copy in TCRdb shows in-frame clones only, minus some. This table has roughly 54,000 clones, roughly 87% appearing once. The rearrangement links TRBV19 to TRBJ2-5; 7 bases are a match to TRBD1. This specimen consisted of PBMCs, obtained around atezolizumab (anti-PD-L1) treatment. The origin of this receptor is a woman aged 55-70 years with urothelial cancer. CDR3 sequence reads: CASSRTGEWTETQYF. Here the CDR3 DNA reads TGTGCCAGTAGTCGTACAGGGGAATGGACAGAGACCCAGTACTTC.